What follows are 22 T cell receptor beta chains derived from one specimen sequenced in a study of CXCR3-negative and CXCR3-positive naive CD8 T cells. Notes on the study in general: More hydrophobic TRB CDR3s were found in CXCR3-positive naive cells than in CXCR3-negative naive cells.

No antigen has been assigned to these receptors. UMI-labeled TRB cDNA libraries were prepared by 5' RACE. From its re-call of the 5' RACE reads, TCRdb lists each CDR3 protein once, without DNA. The listing contains around 110,000 distinct CDR3 sequences. The sample comprised naive CXCR3+ CD8+ T cells from blood. The sample's subset: CD45RO-CCR7+CD27+CD95- naive CD8+ T cells expressing CXCR3 (TNR3+). Every receptor here comes from a human donor in good health. Some clones in this sample may be carry-over from other donors' samples.

The chain carries TRBV19 and TRBJ2-3; TCRdb indicates TRBD1, and absent DNA this call remains unverified. Germline CDR1 reads LNHDA; CDR2 reads SQIVND (reference sequence). The CDR3 is made up of 16 amino acids. The CDR3 protein is CASSMKQGSTTDTQYF.

V gene TRBV7-9 combines with J gene TRBJ1-5. The CDR3 contains 13 residues. Germline assignment: CDR1 SEHNR and CDR2 FQNEAQ (reference sequence). The CDR3: CASSGGVRQPQHF.

This chain links TRBV29-1 with TRBJ2-7; TCRdb names TRBD1, which stays unverified in the absence of DNA. Germline-derived CDR1 and CDR2 are SQVTM and ANQGSEA. The CDR3 length is 15 residues. This CDR3 is CSVEESGGLPYEQYF.

CDR3 protein: CASRIYGGNEQFF. The rearrangement links TRBV6-2 or TRBV6-3 to TRBJ2-1; the TCRdb call, TRBD1, lacks DNA for checking. Germline values: CDR1 MNHEY, CDR2 SVGEGT. This CDR3 is built from 13 residues.

J is TRBJ2-7 and V is TRBV4-1; no DNA is available, so the TRBD2 call from TCRdb remains unchecked. CDR1 MGHRA and CDR2 YSYEKL come from the germline V gene. The CDR3 runs 17 residues. This CDR3 reads CASSQVTSGRFSYEQYF.

This chain links TRBV20-1 with TRBJ1-5; TCRdb indicates TRBD1, and absent DNA this call remains unverified. The length of the CDR3 is 14 residues. CDR1 is DFQATT and CDR2 is SNEGSKA in the germline V gene (reference sequence). Here the CDR3 reads CSARERTPNPPQHF.

The gene calls are TRBV7-9 and TRBJ2-3; without DNA, the TCRdb call of TRBD1 cannot be checked. Germline CDR1 SEHNR, CDR2 FQNEAQ (reference sequence). This CDR3 has 16 residues. The CDR3 here is CASLSLRDGSTDTQYF.

V is TRBV7-7 and J is TRBJ1-3; TCRdb's assignment of TRBD1 cannot be checked, as there is no DNA. CDR1 is SSHAT and CDR2 is FNYEAQ in the germline V gene (reference sequence). CDR3 length: 19 residues. The CDR3 here is CASSPTTRQGAFSGNTIYF.

The chain links TRBV7-9 to TRBJ2-7; TCRdb outputs TRBD1, but without DNA this stays unchecked. This CDR3 has 15 amino acids. Germline V gene sequence: CDR1 SEHNR, CDR2 FQNEAQ (reference sequence). CDR3 residues: CASSASDRGAYEQYF. Using reference TRBV7-9 and TRBJ2-7 for the parts outside the CDR3, the full variable domain is DTGVSQNPRHKITKRGQNVTFRCDPISEHNRLYWYRQTLGQGPEFLTYFQNEAQLEKSRLLSDRFSAERPKGSFSTLEIQRTEQGDSAMYLCASSASDRGAYEQYFGPGTRLTVT.

This chain uses TRBV7-9 with TRBJ2-7; TCRdb indicates TRBD2, and absent DNA this call remains unverified. The CDR3 sequence is 16 residues long. Per the germline V gene, CDR1 is SEHNR and CDR2 is FQNEAQ (reference sequence). The chain's CDR3 is CASSYFSGKRSYEQYF.

J is TRBJ1-4 and V is TRBV15. The CDR3 length is 14 residues. CDR1 and CDR2 from the germline V gene are LNHNV and YYDKDF (reference sequence). The CDR3 here is CATAEWTTNEKLFF.

CDR3 sequence reads: CAISESSNEQFF. The J gene is TRBJ2-1, the V gene TRBV10-3. Germline V CDR1 and CDR2: ENHRY, SYGVKD. The CDR3 contains 12 residues.

The CDR3 is CASSAGTSGPQHF. V and J are TRBV9 and TRBJ1-5; TCRdb's D gene call, TRBD1, goes unchecked for lack of DNA. The CDR3 loop spans 13 amino acids. Germline V gene sequence: CDR1 SGDLS, CDR2 YYNGEE.

The V gene is TRBV7-6, the J gene TRBJ2-2; no DNA is available, so the TRBD1 call from TCRdb remains unchecked. This CDR3 region has 16 residues. The germline V gene encodes CDR1 SGHVS and CDR2 FNYEAQ. CDR3 protein: CASSPGTGTNTEELFF.

The chain joins TRBV28 to TRBJ2-2. The CDR3 is 12 amino acids. Germline V lookup: CDR1 MDHEN, CDR2 SYDVKM. CDR3 residues: CASSLEAGELFF.

The chain couples TRBV7-2 to TRBJ2-1; TCRdb's assignment of TRBD2 cannot be checked, as there is no DNA. Germline assignment: CDR1 SGHTA and CDR2 FQGNSA. The CDR3 covers 17 residues. CDR3 loop: CASSSQLAGVRYNEQFF.

The chain links TRBV18 to TRBJ2-7; TCRdb proposes TRBD2, but this gene call is untestable without DNA. CDR3 length: 17 amino acids. CDR1 KGHSH and CDR2 LQKENI come from the germline V gene. CDR3 in amino acids: CASSPPEVRLAGYEQYF.

This chain uses TRBV28 with TRBJ2-3; lacking DNA, the TRBD1 call made by TCRdb goes unchecked. The CDR3 runs to 15 residues. Looked up from germline, CDR1 is MDHEN and CDR2 is SYDVKM. CDR3 region: CASSPREDFTDTQYF.

The chain uses TRBV11-2 and TRBJ2-3. Germline CDR1 is SGHAT and CDR2 is FQNNGV. The CDR3 covers 14 residues. Here the CDR3 reads CASSVVEHTDTQYF.

The chain recombines TRBV7-9 with TRBJ2-5; TCRdb outputs TRBD1, but without DNA this stays unchecked. Germline CDR1 reads SEHNR; CDR2 reads FQNEAQ (reference sequence). This CDR3 has 18 amino acids. CDR3: CASSLAGSRDRGQETQYF.

The genes are TRBV7-7 and TRBJ2-7; TCRdb lists TRBD2, though no DNA is available to test this call. Looked up from germline, CDR1 is SSHAT and CDR2 is FNYEAQ (reference sequence). This CDR3 is built from 13 residues. The CDR3 sequence: CASSLEVDYEQYF.

The V call is TRBV28, the J call TRBJ2-7; TCRdb's D call of TRBD2 is untestable without DNA. From germline, CDR1 is MDHEN and CDR2 SYDVKM. CDR3 length: 15 residues. CDR3 protein: CASSLNSGVTYEQYF. Supplemented by reference TRBV28 and TRBJ2-7, the full variable domain reads DVKVTQSSRYLVKRTGEKVFLECVQDMDHENMFWYRQDPGLGLRLIYFSYDVKMKEKGDIPEGYSVSREKKERFSLILESASTNQTSMYLCASSLNSGVTYEQYFGPGTRLTVT.